A selection of T cell receptor beta chains follows, all from one sample in a study of shared clonotypes between healthy human individuals. Only in-frame clones appear in the TCRdb table, and some are missing; sequencing was by immunoSEQ multiplex PCR. The sample contains almost 700,000 clones, 92% of which appear only once. Input material: naive CD8+ T cells sorted from blood. These receptors came from a man aged 25-45 years in good health. Both conserved end residues are part of each CDR3. Clone size is stated in some rows and not others, as once, few, many or a class when expanded.

CDR3 protein: CASSFQSGREQFF
J gene: TRBJ2-1
V gene: TRBV6-5
clone size: -

CDR3 protein: CSVVGDRVIYGYTF
J gene: TRBJ1-2
V gene: TRBV29-1
clone size: -

CDR3 protein: CASSPSPGVPSNQPQHF
J gene: TRBJ1-5
V gene: TRBV18
clone size: -

CDR3 protein: CARRNGRLTDEQFF
J gene: TRBJ2-1
V gene: TRBV5-6
clone size: -

CDR3 protein: CASSVRFSGSPYEQYF
J gene: TRBJ2-7
V gene: TRBV28
clone size: -

CDR3 protein: CASSEPGIYEQYF
J gene: TRBJ2-7
V gene: TRBV25-1
clone size: -

CDR3 protein: CASSAQGRLFF
J gene: TRBJ1-4
V gene: TRBV9
clone size: -

CDR3 protein: CASSESVWGRDSNQPQHF
J gene: TRBJ1-5
V gene: TRBV2
clone size: -

CDR3 protein: CASSRTEGVGTNTGELFF
J gene: TRBJ2-2
V gene: TRBV4-1
clone size: -

CDR3 protein: CASSLVGGPTDTQYF
J gene: TRBJ2-3
V gene: TRBV6-5
clone size: -

CDR3 protein: CASSPQNGEVDTQYF
J gene: TRBJ2-3
V gene: TRBV28
clone size: -

CDR3 protein: CASSPPSSYEQYF
J gene: TRBJ2-7
V gene: TRBV11-3
clone size: -

CDR3 protein: CASSHTGTDNTGELFF
J gene: TRBJ2-2
V gene: TRBV4-2
clone size: -

CDR3 protein: CASSVAGGPGEQFF
J gene: TRBJ2-1
V gene: TRBV9
clone size: -

CDR3 protein: CASSLDFDRGLAGYNEQFF
J gene: TRBJ2-1
V gene: TRBV11-2
clone size: -

CDR3 protein: CASSLAREGLKNTEAFF
J gene: TRBJ1-1
V gene: TRBV5-1
clone size: -

CDR3 protein: CASSDISAGSYEQYF
J gene: TRBJ2-7
V gene: TRBV2
clone size: once

CDR3 protein: CASSFGQRTEAFF
J gene: TRBJ1-1
V gene: TRBV28
clone size: -

CDR3 protein: CASMGGHEQFF
J gene: TRBJ2-1
V gene: TRBV2
clone size: once

CDR3 protein: CATSRRNGDNRGYTF
J gene: TRBJ1-2
V gene: TRBV15
clone size: once

CDR3 protein: CASIPWGTVYGYTF
J gene: TRBJ1-2
V gene: TRBV6-1
clone size: -

CDR3 protein: CASSLVGSSYEQYF
J gene: TRBJ2-7
V gene: TRBV11-2
clone size: few

CDR3 protein: CASSSEVGSSYEQYF
J gene: TRBJ2-7
V gene: TRBV7-7
clone size: -

CDR3 protein: CASSLAGGHSYEQYF
J gene: TRBJ2-7
V gene: TRBV7-3
clone size: few

CDR3 protein: CASSVGGTEAFF
J gene: TRBJ1-1
V gene: TRBV9
clone size: -

CDR3 protein: CATSSIVLSKNIQYF
J gene: TRBJ2-4
V gene: TRBV15
clone size: many

CDR3 protein: CASSPTSYEQYF
J gene: TRBJ2-7
V gene: TRBV2
clone size: few

CDR3 protein: CASSIDWNTEAFF
J gene: TRBJ1-1
V gene: TRBV7-2
clone size: -

CDR3 protein: CAIPGTGGGAYF
J gene: TRBJ2-7
V gene: TRBV7-9
clone size: -

CDR3 protein: CASSSLAGVYNEQFF
J gene: TRBJ2-1
V gene: TRBV27
clone size: -

CDR3 protein: CASSLYGDPSYEQYF
J gene: TRBJ2-7
V gene: TRBV5-8
clone size: -

CDR3 protein: CASSAGLADFQETQYF
J gene: TRBJ2-5
V gene: TRBV9
clone size: -

CDR3 protein: CATSRAQGPYNEQFF
J gene: TRBJ2-1
V gene: TRBV15
clone size: -

CDR3 protein: CASSQTGLAGDEQFF
J gene: TRBJ2-1
V gene: TRBV4-1
clone size: -

CDR3 protein: CASSTRTGGRWTEAFF
J gene: TRBJ1-1
V gene: TRBV7-9
clone size: -

CDR3 protein: CASSVMRPPSYNEQFF
J gene: TRBJ2-1
V gene: TRBV7-8
clone size: -

CDR3 protein: CASSLVTGELFF
J gene: TRBJ2-2
V gene: TRBV27
clone size: once